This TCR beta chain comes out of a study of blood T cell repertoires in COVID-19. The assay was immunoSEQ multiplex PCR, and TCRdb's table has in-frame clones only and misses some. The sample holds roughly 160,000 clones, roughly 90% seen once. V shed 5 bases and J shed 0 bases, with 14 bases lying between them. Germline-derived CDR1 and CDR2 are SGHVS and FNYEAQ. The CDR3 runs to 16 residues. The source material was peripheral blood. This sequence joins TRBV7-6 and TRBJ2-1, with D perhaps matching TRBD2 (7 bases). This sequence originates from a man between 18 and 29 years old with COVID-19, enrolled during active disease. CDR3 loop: CASSPQGGRSYNEQFF. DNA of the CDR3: TGTGCCAGCAGCCCACAGGGAGGGCGCTCCTACAATGAGCAGTTCTTC.